This T cell receptor beta chain was recovered during a study of regulatory T cells in long-lasting Graves disease. Study results and limitations: TCR diversity was lower in persistent Graves' patients (versus newly diagnosed ones).

This clonotype appeared many times. No antigen is known for it. As to time point: newly diagnosed GD, antithyroid drugs for less than 3 months. With RNA extracted from PBMCs as input, the TCR library was made. Through Arm-PCR of CDR3 regions and iRepertoire HTBI primers, TCR beta libraries were built. As originally analysed: Across all samples, roughly 60 TRBV segments and 15 or so TRBJ segments were identified. TCRdb passed the multiplex PCR reads through MiXCR, listing each CDR3 protein once. The V and J calls were not made by the authors but by TCRdb's processing. The repertoire holds 350,000 to 550,000 distinct CDR3 sequences, with 16% as singletons. The V and J ends lost 3 bases and 8 bases respectively, with 16 bases between them. The germline gives CDR1 MDHEN, CDR2 SYDVKM. This CDR3 is 15 amino acids long. This sample was shared with a second study, whose subject was T cells in Graves' hyperthyroidism and ophthalmopathy. That source adds: Together with thyroid ultrasound, orbital computed tomography, serum thyroxine and TRAb, clinical symptoms were used for diagnoses.

The V gene is TRBV28, the J gene TRBJ1-4; D call uncertain. The clonotype comes from a woman aged 18-29 years with Graves disease. The source material was peripheral blood mononuclear cells (PBMCs), sampled at new diagnosis, from a patient treated with antithyroid drugs. In DNA, the CDR3 is TGTGCCAGCAGTTTTAGCTGGGCTCGGAGGGAAAAACTGTTTTTT. Its translation is CASSFSWARREKLFF.